The table lists the clone carrying this T cell receptor beta chain with a count of one. Antigen specificity is unknown. Germline V gene sequence: CDR1 SGHAT, CDR2 FQNNGV. This CDR3 comprises 16 residues. V was shortened by 5 bases and J by 4 bases, with 20 bases between the two germline ends. The data stem from a study of cytotoxic CD8 clonotypes in ibrutinib-treated CLL. On the study more broadly: Mean productive templates were 255,043; mean productive rearrangements were 94,082.

TCRdb's copy holds only in-frame clones and misses some; the assay was immunoSEQ multiplex PCR. The sample contains roughly 63,000 clones, 45% to 65% of which appear only once. General study results and limits: At ibrutinib response, clonality increased, and at progression it declined back toward baseline. Public clonotypes, rarely seen, contracted or held steady on treatment.

This chain uses TRBV11-2 with TRBJ1-2, with D maybe TRBD1 (6 bases). Sequencing used PBMCs, obtained after 12 months of ibrutinib treatment. The TCR originated in a human donor with chronic lymphocytic leukemia. The CDR3 sequence: CASSPDRPFSGYGYTF. CDR3 bases: TGTGCCAGCAGCCCGGACAGACCGTTCAGTGGCTATGGCTACACCTTC.